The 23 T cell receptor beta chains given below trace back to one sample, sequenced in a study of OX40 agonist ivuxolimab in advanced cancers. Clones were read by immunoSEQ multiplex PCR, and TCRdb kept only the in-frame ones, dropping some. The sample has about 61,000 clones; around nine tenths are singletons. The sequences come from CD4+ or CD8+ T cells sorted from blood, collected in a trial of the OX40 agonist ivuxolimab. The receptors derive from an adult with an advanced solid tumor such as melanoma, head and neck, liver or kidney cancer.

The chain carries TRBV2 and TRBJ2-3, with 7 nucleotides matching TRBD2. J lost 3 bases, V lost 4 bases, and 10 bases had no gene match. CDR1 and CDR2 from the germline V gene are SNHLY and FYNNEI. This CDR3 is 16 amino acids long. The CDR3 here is CASSVSSGDLTDTQYF. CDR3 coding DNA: TGTGCCAGCAGTGTATCTAGCGGAGACCTAACAGATACGCAGTATTTT.

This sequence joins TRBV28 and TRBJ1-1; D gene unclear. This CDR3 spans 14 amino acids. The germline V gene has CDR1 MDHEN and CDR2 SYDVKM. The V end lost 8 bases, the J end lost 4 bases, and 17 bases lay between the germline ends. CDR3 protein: CASSNLGASTEAFF. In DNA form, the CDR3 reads TGTGCCAGCTCGAACCTGGGCGCGTCCACTGAAGCTTTCTTT.

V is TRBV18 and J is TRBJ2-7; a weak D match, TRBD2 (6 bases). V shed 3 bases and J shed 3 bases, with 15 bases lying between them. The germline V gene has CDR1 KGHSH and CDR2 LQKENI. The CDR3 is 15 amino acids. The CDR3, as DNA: TGTGCCAGCTCACCGGACGGTGGGGGAGGCTACGAGCAGTACTTC. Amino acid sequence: CASSPDGGGGYEQYF.

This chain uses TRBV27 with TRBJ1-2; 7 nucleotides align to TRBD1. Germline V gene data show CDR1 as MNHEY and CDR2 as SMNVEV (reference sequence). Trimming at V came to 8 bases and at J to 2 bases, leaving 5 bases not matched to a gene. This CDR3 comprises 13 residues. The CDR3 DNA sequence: TGTGCCAGCGCCCGGACAGGCAACTATGGCTACACCTTC. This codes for CASARTGNYGYTF.

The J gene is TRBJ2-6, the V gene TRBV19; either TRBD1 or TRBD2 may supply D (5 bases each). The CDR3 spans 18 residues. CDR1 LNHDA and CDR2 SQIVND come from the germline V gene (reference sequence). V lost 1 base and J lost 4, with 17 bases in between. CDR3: CASSIGSGPGTGANVLTF. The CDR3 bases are TGTGCCAGTAGTATAGGTTCGGGGCCCGGCACGGGGGCCAACGTCCTGACTTTC.

The CDR3 sequence: CASRAVDRNTEAFF. The CDR3 DNA reads as TGTGCCAGCAGGGCCGTTGACAGGAACACTGAAGCTTTCTTT. The rearrangement uses TRBV6-5 and TRBJ1-1, with D perhaps matching TRBD1 (5 bases). Trimming pared 6 bases from V and 1 base from J, leaving 12 bases between. The CDR3 loop spans 14 amino acids. CDR1 and CDR2 (germline): MNHEY, SVGAGI.

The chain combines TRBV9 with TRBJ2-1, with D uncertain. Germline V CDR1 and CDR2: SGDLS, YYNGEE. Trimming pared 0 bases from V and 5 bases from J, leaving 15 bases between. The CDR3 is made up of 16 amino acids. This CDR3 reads CASSVGNPGFNNEQFF. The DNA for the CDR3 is TGTGCCAGCAGCGTAGGCAATCCGGGTTTCAACAATGAGCAGTTCTTC.

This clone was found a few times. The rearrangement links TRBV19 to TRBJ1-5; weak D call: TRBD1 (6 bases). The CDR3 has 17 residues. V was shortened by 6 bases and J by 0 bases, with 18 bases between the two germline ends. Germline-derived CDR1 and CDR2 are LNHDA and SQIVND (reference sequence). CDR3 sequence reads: CASRSRTEVYSNQPQHF. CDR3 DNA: TGTGCCAGTAGGTCCCGGACAGAGGTTTATAGCAATCAGCCCCAGCATTTT.

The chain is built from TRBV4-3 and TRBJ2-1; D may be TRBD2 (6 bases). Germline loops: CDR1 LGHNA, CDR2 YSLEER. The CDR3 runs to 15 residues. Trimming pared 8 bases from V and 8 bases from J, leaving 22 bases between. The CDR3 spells CASSAGTGGPDEQFF. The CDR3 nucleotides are TGCGCCAGCTCCGCTGGGACCGGGGGTCCGGATGAGCAGTTCTTC.

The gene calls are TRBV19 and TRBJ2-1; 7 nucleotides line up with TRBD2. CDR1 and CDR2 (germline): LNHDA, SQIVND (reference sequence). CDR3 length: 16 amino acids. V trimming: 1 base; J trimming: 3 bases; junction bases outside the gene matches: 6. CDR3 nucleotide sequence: TGTGCCAGTAGTATAGCGGGGGGTTCTAACTACAATGAGCAGTTCTTC. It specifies CASSIAGGSNYNEQFF.

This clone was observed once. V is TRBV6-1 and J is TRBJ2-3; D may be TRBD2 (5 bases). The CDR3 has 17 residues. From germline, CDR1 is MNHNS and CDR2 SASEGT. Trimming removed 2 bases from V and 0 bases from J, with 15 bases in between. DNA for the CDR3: TGTGCCAGCAGTGAAAAACTAGGAGCTGACAGCACAGATACGCAGTATTTT. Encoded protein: CASSEKLGADSTDTQYF.

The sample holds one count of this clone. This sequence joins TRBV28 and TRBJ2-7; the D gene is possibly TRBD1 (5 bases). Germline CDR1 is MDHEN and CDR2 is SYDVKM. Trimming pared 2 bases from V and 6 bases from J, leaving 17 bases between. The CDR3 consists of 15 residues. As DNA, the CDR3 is TGTGCCAGCAGTTTAGGGCAGGGATATAGAACCGAGCAGTACTTC. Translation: CASSLGQGYRTEQYF.

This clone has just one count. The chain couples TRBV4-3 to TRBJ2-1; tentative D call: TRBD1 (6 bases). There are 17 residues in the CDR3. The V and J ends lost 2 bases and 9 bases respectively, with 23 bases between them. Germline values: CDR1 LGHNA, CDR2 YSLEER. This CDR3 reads CASSQPIRGHFFTEQFF. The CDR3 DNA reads TGCGCCAGCAGCCAACCAATTAGGGGACATTTTTTCACTGAGCAGTTCTTC.

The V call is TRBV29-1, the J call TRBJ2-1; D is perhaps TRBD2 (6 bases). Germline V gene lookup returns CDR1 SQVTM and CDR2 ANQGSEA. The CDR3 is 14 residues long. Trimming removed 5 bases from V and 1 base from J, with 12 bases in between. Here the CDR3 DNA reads TGCAGCGTTTCGGGACTTATATCCTACAATGAGCAGTTCTTC. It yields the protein CSVSGLISYNEQFF.

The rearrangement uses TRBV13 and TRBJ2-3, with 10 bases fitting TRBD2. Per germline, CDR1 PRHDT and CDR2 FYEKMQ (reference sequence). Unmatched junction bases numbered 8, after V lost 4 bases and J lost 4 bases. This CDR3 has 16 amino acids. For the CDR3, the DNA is TGTGCCAGCAGCTCCCTAGCGGGAGATGCGGCAGATACGCAGTATTTT. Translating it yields CASSSLAGDAADTQYF.

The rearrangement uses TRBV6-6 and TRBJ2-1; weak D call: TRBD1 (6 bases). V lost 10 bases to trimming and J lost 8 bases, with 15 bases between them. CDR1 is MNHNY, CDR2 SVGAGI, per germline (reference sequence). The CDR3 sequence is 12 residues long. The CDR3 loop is CATFTGSHEQFF. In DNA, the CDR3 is TGTGCCACTTTTACAGGGAGCCATGAGCAGTTCTTC.

CDR3 nucleotides: TGCGCCAGCAGCTTGGGCTGGTACTACGAGCAGTACTTC. This codes for CASSLGWYYEQYF. V is TRBV5-1 and J is TRBJ2-7; D gene uncertain. With 0 bases removed from V and 3 bases from J, the gap between germline ends came to 7 bases. Germline V gives CDR1 SGHRS, CDR2 YFSETQ. There are 13 residues in the CDR3. Full variable domain (remainder filled in from reference TRBV5-1 and TRBJ2-7): KAGVTQTPRYLIKTRGQQVTLSCSPISGHRSVSWYQQTPGQGLQFLFEYFSETQRNKGNFPGRFSGRQFSNSRSEMNVSTLELGDSALYLCASSLGWYYEQYFGPGTRLTVT.

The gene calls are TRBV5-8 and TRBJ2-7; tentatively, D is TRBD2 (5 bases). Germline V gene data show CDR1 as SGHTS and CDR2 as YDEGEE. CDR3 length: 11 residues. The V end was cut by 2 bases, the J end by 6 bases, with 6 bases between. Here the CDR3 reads CASSFGVEQYF. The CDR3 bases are TGTGCCAGCAGCTTCGGGGTCGAGCAGTACTTC.

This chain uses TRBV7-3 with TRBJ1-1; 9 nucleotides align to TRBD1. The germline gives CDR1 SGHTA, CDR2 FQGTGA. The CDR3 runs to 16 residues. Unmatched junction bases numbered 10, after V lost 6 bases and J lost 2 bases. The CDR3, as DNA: TGTGCCAGCAGTCACGACGGGACAGGGATAAACACTGAAGCTTTCTTT. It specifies CASSHDGTGINTEAFF.

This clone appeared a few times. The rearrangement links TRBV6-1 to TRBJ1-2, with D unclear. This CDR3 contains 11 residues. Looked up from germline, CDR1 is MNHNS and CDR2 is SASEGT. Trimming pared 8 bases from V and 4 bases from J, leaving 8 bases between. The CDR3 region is CASGPGYGYTF. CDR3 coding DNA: TGTGCCAGCGGGCCAGGCTATGGCTACACCTTC.

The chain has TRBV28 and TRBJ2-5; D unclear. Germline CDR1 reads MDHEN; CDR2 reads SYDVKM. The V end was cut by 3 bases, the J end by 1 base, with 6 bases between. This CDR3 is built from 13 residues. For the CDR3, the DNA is TGTGCCAGCAGTTTGGGCATCCAAGAGACCCAGTACTTC. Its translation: CASSLGIQETQYF.

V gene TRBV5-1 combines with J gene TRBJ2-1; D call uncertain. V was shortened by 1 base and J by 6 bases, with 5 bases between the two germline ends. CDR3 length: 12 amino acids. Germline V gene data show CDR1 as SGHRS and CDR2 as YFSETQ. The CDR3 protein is CASSLYPNEQFF. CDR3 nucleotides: TGCGCCAGCAGCTTGTACCCCAATGAGCAGTTCTTC.

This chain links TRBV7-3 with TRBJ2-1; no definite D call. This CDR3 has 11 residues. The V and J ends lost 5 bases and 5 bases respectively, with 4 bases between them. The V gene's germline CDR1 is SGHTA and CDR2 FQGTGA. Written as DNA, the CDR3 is TGTGCCAGCAGCGACCACAATGAGCAGTTCTTC. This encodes CASSDHNEQFF.